This T cell receptor (beta chain) comes out of a study of T cells in Graves' hyperthyroidism and ophthalmopathy. Study results and caveats: With a median lead of approximately six months before onset, the model predicted ophthalmopathy.

Concerning this clonotype: Its target is not known.

RNA transcripts provided the source from which TCR beta CDR3 regions were amplified. First-round RT-PCR with HTBI primers amplified the TCR CDR3 region. In TCRdb, the multiplex PCR reads were re-called with MiXCR into one record per CDR3 protein. The top ten clones hold less than 45% of a sample with a few hundred thousand distinct CDR3 sequences, around 20% of them seen once. V lost 6 bases and J lost 2; bases outside the gene matches: 15. CDR1 is SEHNR and CDR2 is FQNEAQ in the germline V gene (reference sequence). The length of the CDR3 is 18 residues. The chain is built from TRBV7-9 and TRBJ2-1; 8 nucleotides agree with TRBD2. This TCR was sampled from a man in his late teens or twenties with Graves' ophthalmopathy. The sample comprised blood. CDR3 in amino acids: CASSPRGERGSPYNEQFF. CDR3 nucleotides: TGTGCCAGCAGTCCTAGGGGCGAGCGGGGGTCCCCCTACAATGAGCAGTTCTTC.